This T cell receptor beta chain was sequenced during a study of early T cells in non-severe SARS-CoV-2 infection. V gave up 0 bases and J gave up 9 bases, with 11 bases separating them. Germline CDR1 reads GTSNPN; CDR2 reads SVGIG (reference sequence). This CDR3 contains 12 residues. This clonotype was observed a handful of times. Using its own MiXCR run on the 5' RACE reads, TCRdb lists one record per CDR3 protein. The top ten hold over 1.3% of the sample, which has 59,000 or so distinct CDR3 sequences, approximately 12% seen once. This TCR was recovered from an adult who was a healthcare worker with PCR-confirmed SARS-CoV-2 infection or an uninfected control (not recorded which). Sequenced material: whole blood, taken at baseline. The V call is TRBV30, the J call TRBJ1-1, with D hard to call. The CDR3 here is CAWSVTGRQAFF. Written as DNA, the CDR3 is TGTGCCTGGAGTGTAACTGGGCGGCAAGCTTTCTTT.